A selection of T cell receptor beta chains follows, all from one sample in a study of cytomegalovirus exposure and HLA in healthy donors. Method: immunoSEQ multiplex PCR; TCRdb's copy keeps in-frame clones and lacks some. The table records roughly 180,000 clones, approximately 83% of them present only once. The sample consisted of PBMCs. The receptors shown here come from a man between 18 and 29 years old in good health and CMV-seropositive. CDR3s include the opening cysteine and the closing phenylalanine or tryptophan. D genes are given only for firm matches. Clone size is stated in some rows and not others, as once, few, many or a class when expanded.

TRBV19	.	.	TRBJ1-3	CASIMWAPGNTIYF	TGTGCCAGTATTATGTGGGCGCCTGGAAACACCATATATTTT
TRBV27	.	.	TRBJ1-2	CASSVGQSYGYTF	TGTGCCAGCAGTGTTGGACAGAGCTATGGCTACACCTTC
TRBV7-2	TRBD1	.	TRBJ1-5	CASSFRQGKYQPQHF	TGTGCCAGCAGCTTCCGACAGGGGAAATATCAGCCCCAGCATTTT
TRBV19	TRBD2	.	TRBJ2-5	CASSTASRGGETQYF	TGTGCCAGTAGTACTGCCTCGCGGGGAGGGGAGACCCAGTACTTC
TRBV29-1	.	.	TRBJ1-2	CSVEDRNYGYTF	TGCAGCGTTGAAGACAGGAACTATGGCTACACCTTC
TRBV7-9	.	once	TRBJ2-5	CASSLETQYF	TGTGCCAGCAGCCTAGAGACCCAGTACTTC
TRBV7-2	.	.	TRBJ1-5	CASSTRTGKNQPQHF	TGTGCCAGCAGCACCCGTACAGGGAAAAATCAGCCCCAGCATTTT
TRBV7-6	.	few	TRBJ2-7	CASSARLYEQYF	TGTGCCAGCAGCGCGCGTCTCTACGAGCAGTACTTC
TRBV5-4	.	.	TRBJ2-3	CASSFSGPRHTQYF	TGTGCCAGCAGCTTTAGCGGTCCCAGGCATACGCAGTATTTT
TRBV7-2	.	.	TRBJ2-4	CASSVSRVAKNIQYF	TGTGCCAGCAGCGTCTCACGGGTAGCCAAAAACATTCAGTACTTC
TRBV18	TRBD2	.	TRBJ2-7	CASSPGGDYYEQYF	TGTGCCAGCTCACCAGGAGGGGACTACTACGAGCAGTACTTC
TRBV10-2	TRBD2	.	TRBJ2-5	CASSDFVVAGGETQYF	TGCGCCAGCAGTGATTTTGTGGTAGCGGGGGGGGAGACCCAGTACTTC
TRBV7-9	TRBD2	.	TRBJ2-7	CASSSSGGYEQYF	TGTGCCAGCAGCTCTAGCGGGGGCTACGAGCAGTACTTC
TRBV27	.	.	TRBJ2-7	CASSLNGLDYEQYF	TGTGCCAGCAGTTTAAACGGACTCGACTACGAGCAGTACTTC
TRBV29-1	.	.	TRBJ1-1	CSVGFQGEAFF	TGCAGCGTTGGCTTTCAGGGTGAAGCTTTCTTT
TRBV27	TRBD2	.	TRBJ2-2	CASSFLGLAGGSNTGELFF	TGTGCCAGCAGTTTTTTGGGACTAGCGGGGGGATCGAACACCGGGGAGCTGTTTTTT
TRBV14	TRBD1	.	TRBJ2-7	CASSRTGVTREQYF	TGTGCCAGCAGCCGGACAGGAGTTACCCGCGAGCAGTACTTC
TRBV25-1	TRBD1	.	TRBJ1-1	CASSEGWTGGSYEAFF	TGTGCCAGCAGTGAGGGGTGGACAGGGGGGAGCTATGAAGCTTTCTTT
TRBV5-1	TRBD2	few	TRBJ2-6	CASSLAAGAGANVLTF	TGCGCCAGCAGCTTGGCGGCGGGGGCTGGGGCCAACGTCCTGACTTTC
TRBV19	.	.	TRBJ2-7	CASSMLAGAYEQYF	TGTGCCAGTAGTATGTTAGCCGGGGCCTACGAGCAGTACTTC
TRBV27	.	.	TRBJ1-2	CASSLRGARGYTF	TGTGCCAGCAGTTTACGGGGGGCGCGGGGCTACACCTTC
TRBV15	.	.	TRBJ1-5	CATSRDRGGAGNQPQHF	TGTGCCACCAGCAGAGATCGGGGGGGGGCGGGCAATCAGCCCCAGCATTTT
TRBV5-6	.	few	TRBJ2-5	CASSLELKETQYF	TGTGCCAGCAGCTTGGAACTAAAAGAGACCCAGTACTTC
TRBV5-1	.	.	TRBJ1-5	CASSEGGQPQHF	TGCGCCAGCAGTGAGGGCGGCCAGCCCCAGCATTTT
TRBV5-6	.	.	TRBJ2-2	CASSPIWGELFF	TGTGCCAGCAGCCCTATATGGGGGGAGCTGTTTTTT
TRBV21-1	.	.	TRBJ1-3	CASSKCRGGKGARSGNTIYF	TGTGCCAGCAGCAAATGTCGTGGGGGGAAGGGGGCGCGGTCTGGAAACACCATATATTTT
TRBV27	TRBD1	.	TRBJ1-5	CASSLDRGGNQPQHF	TGTGCCAGCAGTTTAGACAGGGGGGGCAATCAGCCCCAGCATTTT
TRBV15	.	.	TRBJ1-1	CATMAGYGNTEAFF	TGTGCCACCATGGCAGGGTATGGGAACACTGAAGCTTTCTTT
TRBV7-9	.	once	TRBJ2-5	CASSPAAGTQYF	TGTGCCAGCAGCCCCGCCGCGGGGACCCAGTACTTC
TRBV5-1	TRBD2	.	TRBJ2-1	CASSFLGSGGAYNEQFF	TGCGCCAGCAGCTTTCTGGGTAGCGGGGGTGCCTACAATGAGCAGTTCTTC
TRBV6-5	.	.	TRBJ2-7	CASSDGGGGYEQYF	TGTGCCAGCAGTGACGGGGGCGGGGGCTACGAGCAGTACTTC
TRBV13	.	few	TRBJ1-1	CASSLRGYTEAFF	TGTGCCAGCAGCTTAAGGGGTTACACTGAAGCTTTCTTT
TRBV6-1	.	.	TRBJ1-5	CASRESFPGNQPQHF	TGTGCCAGCAGGGAATCCTTCCCAGGGAACCAGCCCCAGCATTTT
TRBV15	TRBD1	.	TRBJ2-7	CATSRGSGGSYEQYF	TGTGCCACCAGCAGAGGCTCAGGGGGCTCCTACGAGCAGTACTTC
TRBV5-6	TRBD1	.	TRBJ1-5	CASSLAVGTGGFNQPQHF	TGTGCCAGCAGCTTGGCGGTTGGGACAGGGGGTTTCAATCAGCCCCAGCATTTT
TRBV6-5	.	.	TRBJ1-4	CASSSVGGFSEKLFF	TGTGCCAGCAGTTCCGTAGGAGGGTTCAGTGAAAAACTGTTTTTT
TRBV7-2	.	.	TRBJ1-2	CASSLYGGRYTF	TGTGCCAGCAGCTTATATGGCGGCCGCTACACCTTC
TRBV14	TRBD1	.	TRBJ2-7	CASSQETGNEQYF	TGTGCCAGCAGCCAAGAGACAGGGAACGAGCAGTACTTC
TRBV19	TRBD1	.	TRBJ1-2	CASSLTGGAEGYTF	TGTGCCAGTAGCCTGACAGGGGGCGCGGAAGGCTACACCTTC
TRBV6-5	.	.	TRBJ1-2	CASSPMGGLSYGYTF	TGTGCCAGCAGCCCCATGGGCGGACTGAGCTATGGCTACACCTTC
TRBV13	TRBD2	once	TRBJ2-7	CASSSSGGVNYEQYF	TGTGCCAGCAGCTCTAGCGGGGGGGTAAACTACGAGCAGTACTTC
TRBV27	.	.	TRBJ1-2	CASSFQGGSSIGYTF	TGTGCCAGCAGTTTTCAGGGAGGGAGTTCTATTGGCTACACCTTC
TRBV15	.	.	TRBJ1-4	CATSRDLSGEKLFF	TGTGCCACCAGCAGAGACCTCTCCGGGGAAAAACTGTTTTTT
TRBV7-2	TRBD2	.	TRBJ2-1	CASSSLPPLAGGYEQFF	TGTGCCAGCAGCTCCCTACCGCCACTAGCGGGGGGCTATGAGCAGTTCTTC
TRBV6-1	TRBD1	.	TRBJ2-7	CAGSSGTGPYEQYF	TGTGCCGGCTCATCCGGGACAGGGCCCTACGAGCAGTACTTC
TRBV7-6	.	.	TRBJ2-5	CASSPRTDSPQYF	TGTGCCAGCAGCCCCAGGACTGACTCCCCCCAGTACTTC
TRBV5-1	.	once	TRBJ1-6	CASSLVQEDSPLHF	TGCGCCAGCAGCTTGGTCCAGGAAGATTCACCCCTCCACTTT
TRBV9	.	.	TRBJ2-1	CASSAATLGRNEQFF	TGTGCCAGCAGCGCCGCTACCTTAGGGAGGAATGAGCAGTTCTTC
TRBV5-1	.	.	TRBJ1-6	CASSSSSYNSPLHF	TGCGCCAGCAGCTCGAGCTCCTATAATTCACCCCTCCACTTT
TRBV28	.	.	TRBJ2-7	CASSVSTERWYF	TGTGCCAGCAGTGTGTCTACGGAGCGATGGTACTTC
TRBV5-1	TRBD1	.	TRBJ1-5	CASSSQTGGTQPQHF	TGCGCCAGCAGCTCACAGACAGGGGGCACTCAGCCCCAGCATTTT
TRBV4-1	.	.	TRBJ1-1	CASSQEASVKNTEAFF	TGCGCCAGCAGCCAAGAGGCTTCTGTAAAGAACACTGAAGCTTTCTTT
TRBV7-2	.	.	TRBJ2-7	CASSSDRYSYEQYF	TGTGCCAGCAGCTCCGACAGATACTCCTACGAGCAGTACTTC